The 13 T cell receptor beta chains presented below share a single source sample, sequenced in a study of cytomegalovirus exposure and HLA in healthy donors. The study ran its PCR with 60 Vbeta and 13 Jbeta primers. Clones were read by immunoSEQ multiplex PCR, and TCRdb kept only the in-frame ones, dropping some. The table records about 210,000 clones, over 75% of them present only once. The material sequenced was PBMCs. Receptors were obtained from a male donor in good health and CMV-seronegative.

V gene TRBV7-6 combines with J gene TRBJ2-1, with 13 bases aligning to TRBD2. The CDR3 spans 16 residues. Germline values: CDR1 SGHVS, CDR2 FNYEAQ. V dropped 0 bases and J dropped 5; count of bases not matched to a gene: 1. CDR3 in amino acids: CASSLAGLAGNNEQFF. The CDR3 DNA is TGTGCCAGCAGCTTAGCGGGACTAGCGGGGAACAATGAGCAGTTCTTC.

This chain links TRBV9 with TRBJ1-4; D is undetermined. Deletions cut 0 bases from V and 4 bases from J, with 7 bases between. Germline CDR1 reads SGDLS; CDR2 reads YYNGEE. This CDR3 spans 14 amino acids. CDR3 in DNA: TGTGCCAGCAGCGTAGGAGGCCGTAATGAAAAACTGTTTTTT. Translated, it gives CASSVGGRNEKLFF.

Remarks on this clone: It is unclear where the CDR3 begins or ends on the DNA, so no DNA is shown, and the CDR3 is as TCRdb lists it. The J gene is TRBJ2-2, the V gene TRBV19; the table's TRBD1 call for D was not verified on the DNA. The CDR3 spans 16 residues, counting both ends. Germline lookup yields CDR1 LNHDA and CDR2 SQIVND (reference sequence). CDR3 sequence: CASRGEGGLRAGELFF.

V and J are TRBV5-6 and TRBJ1-5; a weak D match, TRBD1 (6 bases). V gave up 1 base and J gave up 0 bases, with 11 bases separating them. Germline V gene lookup returns CDR1 SGHDT and CDR2 YYEEEE. This CDR3 has 16 residues. DNA of the CDR3: TGTGCCAGCAGCTTGATGCTCAGGGGTAGCAATCAGCCCCAGCATTTT. Its translation is CASSLMLRGSNQPQHF.

The V gene is TRBV4-3, the J gene TRBJ2-1; 7 nucleotides agree with TRBD2. Per germline, CDR1 LGHNA and CDR2 YSLEER. This CDR3 is built from 18 residues. Trimming at V came to 0 bases and at J to 2 bases, leaving 10 bases not matched to a gene. CDR3 residues: CASSQDTVGTIAYNEQFF. CDR3 nucleotide sequence: TGCGCCAGCAGCCAAGATACGGTAGGGACTATTGCCTACAATGAGCAGTTCTTC.

Only one count was recorded for this clone. The chain carries TRBV15 and TRBJ2-7; D possibly corresponds to TRBD2 (5 bases). V lost 1 base and J lost 2, with 9 bases in between. Germline CDR1 and CDR2: LNHNV and YYDKDF (reference sequence). There are 14 residues in the CDR3. In DNA form, the CDR3 reads TGTGCCACCAGCAGAGGGGAGCGACCCTACGAGCAGTACTTC. Translating it yields CATSRGERPYEQYF.

The J gene is TRBJ2-7, the V gene TRBV18; 8 bases are shared with TRBD1. The CDR3 is 12 amino acids. Germline V gives CDR1 KGHSH, CDR2 LQKENI. The ends lost 6 bases at V and 4 bases at J; junction bases unmatched: 2. The CDR3 is CASSRQGYEQYF. DNA of the CDR3: TGTGCCAGCTCCCGACAGGGGTACGAGCAGTACTTC.

The rearrangement uses TRBV13 and TRBJ1-2; D is perhaps TRBD1 (6 bases). This CDR3 has 13 amino acids. V gave up 0 bases and J gave up 4 bases, with 6 bases separating them. Germline CDR1 is PRHDT and CDR2 is FYEKMQ (reference sequence). As DNA, the CDR3 is TGTGCCAGCAGCTTAGGCAGGGGCTATGGCTACACCTTC. The encoded protein is CASSLGRGYGYTF.

This sequence joins TRBV30 and TRBJ2-3, with 7 bases lining up with TRBD2. Trimming at V came to 3 bases and at J to 4 bases, leaving 10 bases not matched to a gene. The CDR3 sequence is 15 residues long. Germline CDR1 reads GTSNPN; CDR2 reads SVGIG (reference sequence). The CDR3: CAWSEGRGFSDTQYF. CDR3 coding DNA: TGTGCCTGGAGCGAGGGGCGGGGGTTCTCAGATACGCAGTATTTT. Full variable domain (missing parts from reference TRBV30 and TRBJ2-3): SQTIHQWPATLVQPVGSPLSLECTVEGTSNPNLYWYRQAAGRGLQLLFYSVGIGQISSEVPQNLSASRPQDRQFILSSKKLLLSDSGFYLCAWSEGRGFSDTQYFGPGTRLTVL.

The chain combines TRBV15 with TRBJ1-2; TRBD1 agrees at 7 bases. The CDR3 has 16 residues. CDR1 LNHNV and CDR2 YYDKDF come from the germline V gene (reference sequence). Trimming cost V 0 bases and J 5 bases; bases outside gene matches: 9. The CDR3, as DNA: TGTGCCACCAGCAGAGACAGGGGGGAAGGGTGGTATGGCTACACCTTC. Translated: CATSRDRGEGWYGYTF.

V gene TRBV29-1 combines with J gene TRBJ2-5; possibly TRBD2 for D (5 bases). Germline CDR1 and CDR2: SQVTM and ANQGSEA. Trimming removed 7 bases from V and 2 bases from J, with 17 bases in between. This CDR3 contains 14 residues. The CDR3 DNA is TGCAGCGGGACTGGTGGAAGCGTTCAAGAGACCCAGTACTTC. This encodes CSGTGGSVQETQYF.

This clone was counted a few times. The chain links TRBV5-1 to TRBJ2-7, with 9 positions matching TRBD2. Germline values: CDR1 SGHRS, CDR2 YFSETQ. The CDR3 runs to 15 residues. Unmatched junction bases numbered 4, after V lost 0 bases and J lost 3 bases. CDR3 protein: CASSLGSSGDYEQYF. In nucleotides, the CDR3 is TGCGCCAGCAGCTTGGGGTCTAGCGGGGACTACGAGCAGTACTTC.

The rearrangement links TRBV6-6 to TRBJ1-6, with D hard to call. From germline, CDR1 is MNHNY and CDR2 SVGAGI (reference sequence). Trimming took off 4 bases at V and 5 bases at J, with 9 bases between the two ends. The length of the CDR3 is 14 residues. The chain's CDR3 is CASSSFRNNSPLHF. The CDR3 coding sequence is TGTGCCAGCAGTTCTTTCAGGAATAATTCACCCCTCCACTTT.